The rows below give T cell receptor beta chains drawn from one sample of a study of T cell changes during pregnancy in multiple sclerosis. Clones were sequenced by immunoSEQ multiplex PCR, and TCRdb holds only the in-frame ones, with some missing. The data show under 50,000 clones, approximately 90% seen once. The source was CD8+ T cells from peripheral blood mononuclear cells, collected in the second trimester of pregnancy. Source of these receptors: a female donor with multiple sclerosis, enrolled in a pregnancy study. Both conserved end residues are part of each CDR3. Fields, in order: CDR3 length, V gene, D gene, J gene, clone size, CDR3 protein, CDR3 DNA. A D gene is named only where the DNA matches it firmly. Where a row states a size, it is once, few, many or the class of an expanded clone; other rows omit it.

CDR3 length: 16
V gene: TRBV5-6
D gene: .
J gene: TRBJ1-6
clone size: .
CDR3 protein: CASSLGGGSYNSPLHF
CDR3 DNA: TGTGCCAGCAGCTTGGGAGGGGGCTCCTATAATTCACCCCTCCACTTT

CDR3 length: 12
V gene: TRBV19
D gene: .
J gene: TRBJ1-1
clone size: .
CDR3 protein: CASVQGWAEAFF
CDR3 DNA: TGTGCCAGTGTACAGGGATGGGCTGAAGCTTTCTTT

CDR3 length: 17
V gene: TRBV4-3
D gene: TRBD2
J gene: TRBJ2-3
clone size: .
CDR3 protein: CASSQDFTSGVTDTQYF
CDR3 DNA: TGCGCCAGCAGCCAAGATTTTACTAGCGGGGTCACAGATACGCAGTATTTT

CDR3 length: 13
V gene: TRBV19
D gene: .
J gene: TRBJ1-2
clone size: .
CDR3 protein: CASSALLRDGYTF
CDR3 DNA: TGTGCCAGTAGTGCCCTATTACGAGATGGCTACACCTTC

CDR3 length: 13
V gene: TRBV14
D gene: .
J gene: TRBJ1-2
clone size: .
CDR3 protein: CASSPDRLYGYTF
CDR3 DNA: TGTGCCAGCAGCCCGGACAGACTCTATGGCTACACCTTC

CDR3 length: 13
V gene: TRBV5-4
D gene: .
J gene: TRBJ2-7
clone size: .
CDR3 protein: CASSADSQYEQYF
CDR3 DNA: TGTGCCAGCAGCGCGGACAGTCAATACGAGCAGTACTTC

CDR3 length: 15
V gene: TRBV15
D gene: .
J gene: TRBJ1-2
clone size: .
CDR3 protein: CATSRDRGRSMGYTF
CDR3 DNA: TGTGCCACCAGCAGAGACAGGGGACGTAGTATGGGCTACACCTTC

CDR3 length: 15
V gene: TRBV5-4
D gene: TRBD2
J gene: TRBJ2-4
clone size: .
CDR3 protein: CASSLADGGGNIQYF
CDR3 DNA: TGTGCCAGCAGCTTGGCCGATGGCGGGGGGAACATTCAGTACTTC

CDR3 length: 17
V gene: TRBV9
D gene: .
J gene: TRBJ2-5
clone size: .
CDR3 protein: CASSVGYAFGANETQYF
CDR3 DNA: TGTGCCAGCAGCGTAGGATACGCATTTGGAGCAAACGAGACCCAGTACTTC

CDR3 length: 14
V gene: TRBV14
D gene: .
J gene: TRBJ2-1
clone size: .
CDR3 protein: CASSRGLRNNEQFF
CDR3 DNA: TGTGCCAGCAGCCGGGGACTCCGAAACAATGAGCAGTTCTTC

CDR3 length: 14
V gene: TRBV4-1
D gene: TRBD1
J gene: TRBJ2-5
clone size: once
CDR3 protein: CASSDRQGRETQYF
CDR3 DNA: TGCGCCAGCAGCGACCGACAGGGCCGCGAGACCCAGTACTTC

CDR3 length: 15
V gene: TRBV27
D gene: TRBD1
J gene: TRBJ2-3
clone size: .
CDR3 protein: CASSPTGAFTDTQYF
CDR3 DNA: TGTGCCAGCAGTCCTACAGGGGCCTTCACAGATACGCAGTATTTT

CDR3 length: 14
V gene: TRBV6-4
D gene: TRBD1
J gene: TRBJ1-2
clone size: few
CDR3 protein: CASSVTGTGDGYTF
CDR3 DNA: TGTGCCAGCAGTGTAACCGGGACAGGAGACGGCTACACCTTC

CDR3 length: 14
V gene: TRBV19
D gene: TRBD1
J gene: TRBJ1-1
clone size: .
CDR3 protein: CASSMNRGFAEAFF
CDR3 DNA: TGTGCCAGTAGTATGAACAGGGGATTCGCTGAAGCTTTCTTT

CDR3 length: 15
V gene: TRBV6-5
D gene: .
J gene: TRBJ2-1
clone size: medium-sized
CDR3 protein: CASSPTGLGHNEQFF
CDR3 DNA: TGTGCCAGCAGTCCGACAGGATTAGGGCACAATGAGCAGTTCTTC

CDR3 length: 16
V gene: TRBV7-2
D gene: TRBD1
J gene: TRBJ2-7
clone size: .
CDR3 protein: CASSSPDRAIPYEQYF
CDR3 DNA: TGTGCCAGCAGCTCCCCGGACAGGGCCATCCCCTACGAGCAGTACTTC

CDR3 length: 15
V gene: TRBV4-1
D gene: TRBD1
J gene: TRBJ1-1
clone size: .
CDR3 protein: CASSHMGQGDTEAFF
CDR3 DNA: TGCGCCAGCAGCCATATGGGACAGGGTGACACTGAAGCTTTCTTT

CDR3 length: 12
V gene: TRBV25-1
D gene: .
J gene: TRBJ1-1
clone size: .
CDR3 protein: CASSSQGHEAFF
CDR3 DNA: TGTGCCAGCAGTAGTCAGGGCCATGAAGCTTTCTTT

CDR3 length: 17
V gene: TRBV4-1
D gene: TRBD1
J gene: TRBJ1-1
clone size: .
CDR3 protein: CASSPRQGANLGTEAFF
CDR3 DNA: TGCGCCAGCAGCCCCCGACAGGGGGCGAATTTGGGGACTGAAGCTTTCTTT

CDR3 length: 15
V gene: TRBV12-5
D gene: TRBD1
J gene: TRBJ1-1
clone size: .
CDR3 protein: CASGYHTGGDTEAFF
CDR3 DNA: TGTGCTAGTGGTTATCATACAGGGGGCGATACTGAAGCTTTCTTT

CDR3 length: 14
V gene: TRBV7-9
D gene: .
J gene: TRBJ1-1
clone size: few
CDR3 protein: CASILEGGDPEAFF
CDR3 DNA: TGTGCCAGCATCTTAGAGGGGGGGGACCCTGAAGCTTTCTTT

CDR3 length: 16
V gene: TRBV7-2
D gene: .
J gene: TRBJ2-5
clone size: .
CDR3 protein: CASSLRQTTLQETQYF
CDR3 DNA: TGTGCCAGCAGCTTACGACAGACAACACTCCAAGAGACCCAGTACTTC

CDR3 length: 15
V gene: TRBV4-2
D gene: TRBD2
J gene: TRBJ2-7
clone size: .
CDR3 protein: CASSQTSGGGYEQYF
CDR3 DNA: TGTGCCAGCAGCCAGACTAGCGGGGGGGGCTACGAGCAGTACTTC

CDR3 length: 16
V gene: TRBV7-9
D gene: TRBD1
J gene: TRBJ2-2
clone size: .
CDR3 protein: CASRRGQGSNTGELFF
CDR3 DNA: TGTGCCAGCAGACGCGGACAGGGGAGTAACACCGGGGAGCTGTTTTTT

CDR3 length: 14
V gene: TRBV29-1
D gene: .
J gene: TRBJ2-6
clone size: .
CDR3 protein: CSVGDNSGANVLTF
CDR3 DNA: TGCAGCGTTGGGGACAACTCTGGGGCCAACGTCCTGACTTTC

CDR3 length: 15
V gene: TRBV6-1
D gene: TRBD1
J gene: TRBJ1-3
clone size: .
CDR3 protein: CASTQGTASGNTIYF
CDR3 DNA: TGTGCCAGCACCCAAGGGACAGCCTCTGGAAACACCATATATTTT